The 8 T cell receptor beta chains listed next were all sequenced from one sample in a study of beta chain features in type 1 diabetes. Every bit of the isolated RNA underwent reverse transcription, so sequencing read expressed TCRB transcripts. Measured with immunoSEQ multiplex PCR; TCRdb has only the in-frame clones, and not every one. The sample has 160,000 or so clones, 6.5% to 8.5% seen once. Their cognate antigens are unknown. Overall study results and limits: Shortening of TCRB CDR3s, moderate but significant, appeared in all four CD4+ subsets of Type 1 diabetes patients.

The material sequenced was central memory CD4+ T cells from blood. The receptors were sampled from a woman younger than 30 with type 1 diabetes.

The chain carries TRBV7-9 and TRBJ2-7; TRBD2 is a possible D gene (5 bases). This CDR3 is 13 amino acids long. V dropped 1 base and J dropped 6 bases, with 10 bases sitting between them. Germline CDR1 is SEHNR and CDR2 is FQNEAQ (reference sequence). The CDR3 reads CASSLVEGAEQYF. The CDR3 coding sequence is TGTGCCAGCAGCTTAGTCGAGGGAGCCGAGCAGTACTTC.

A few counts support this clone. CDR3 region: CASSWDRYDEQFF. CDR3 bases: TGTGCCAGCAGTTGGGACAGGTACGATGAGCAGTTCTTC. The chain is built from TRBV6-5 and TRBJ2-1; 8 nucleotides agree with TRBD1. The CDR3 length is 13 residues. Germline V gene lookup returns CDR1 MNHEY and CDR2 SVGAGI. J lost 8 bases, V lost 4 bases, and 4 bases had no gene match.

This clone was picked up a small number of times. This chain joins TRBV19 and TRBJ2-7; D is possibly TRBD1 (6 bases). The CDR3 has 12 residues. With 9 bases removed from V and 7 bases from J, the gap between germline ends came to 16 bases. Germline values: CDR1 LNHDA, CDR2 SQIVND (reference sequence). DNA of the CDR3: TGTGCCAGACCGGGACACTTGTTTGAGCAGTACTTC. It codes for CARPGHLFEQYF.

The chain combines TRBV2 with TRBJ1-1, with D possibly matching TRBD1 (6 bases). This CDR3 comprises 15 residues. Germline V gene lookup returns CDR1 SNHLY and CDR2 FYNNEI. The V and J ends lost 3 bases and 4 bases respectively, with 15 bases between them. CDR3 loop: CASSDLGGAFTEAFF. CDR3 DNA sequence: TGTGCCAGCAGTGATCTAGGGGGGGCCTTCACTGAAGCTTTCTTT.

In this sample, this clone turned up many times. The rearrangement joins TRBV28 to TRBJ1-2; a possible D gene is TRBD1 (5 bases). The CDR3 is 14 amino acids. V lost 7 bases and J 6 bases, leaving 18 bases between the germline ends. Germline lookup yields CDR1 MDHEN and CDR2 SYDVKM. The CDR3 here is CASKGQGFQHGYTF. CDR3 in DNA: TGTGCCAGCAAGGGTCAGGGATTTCAGCATGGCTACACCTTC.

In this sample, this clone turned up a few times. The rearrangement links TRBV5-4 to TRBJ2-3; TRBD1 matches 8 bases. CDR1 and CDR2 from the germline V gene are SGHNT and YYREEE (reference sequence). The CDR3 is 15 amino acids. The ends lost 1 base at V and 4 bases at J; junction bases unmatched: 5. DNA of the CDR3: TGTGCCAGCAGCTTGCGAGACAGGGGAGCAGATACGCAGTATTTT. Amino acids: CASSLRDRGADTQYF.

By share, this clone ranks as medium-sized. V usage is TRBV18 and J usage is TRBJ1-1, with TRBD1 matching over 7 bases. Germline assignment: CDR1 KGHSH and CDR2 LQKENI. The CDR3 runs to 15 residues. V shed 0 bases, J shed 2 bases, and the junction held 3 bases outside the gene matches. The CDR3 coding sequence is TGTGCCAGCTCACCACCGACAGGGACCAACACTGAAGCTTTCTTT. Its translation: CASSPPTGTNTEAFF.

V gene TRBV4-3 combines with J gene TRBJ2-1; no reliable D call. CDR1 and CDR2 from the germline V gene are LGHNA and YSLEER. This CDR3 contains 13 residues. V was cut by 0 bases and J by 11 bases, with 11 bases left in between. The CDR3 protein is CASSQDRTSQQFF. The CDR3 nucleotides are TGCGCCAGCAGCCAAGATCGTACAAGTCAGCAGTTCTTC.